The source of this T cell receptor (beta chain) is a study of blood T cell repertoires in COVID-19. Study-wide background: Acute-phase and convalescent COVID-19 samples originated in the United States, Italy and Spain.

A Seattle source enrolled patients during active infection and followed them longitudinally. V shed 5 bases and J shed 4 bases, with 6 bases lying between them. This CDR3 is built from 12 residues. Source study methods: How many nucleated cells were present was estimated from reference gene primer amplification. The table came from immunoSEQ multiplex PCR; TCRdb's copy has only in-frame clones and leaves some out. V and J calls and clone size are given by that table; D and trimming were obtained from the DNA. The data hold over 150,000 clones, with less than 95% observed a single time. This sequence joins TRBV12-3 or TRBV12-4 and TRBJ1-5; no definite D call. The specimen was peripheral blood. The TCR sequence derives from a man aged 30-40 years with COVID-19, enrolled during active disease. The CDR3 reads CASSPRNQPQHF. In nucleotides, the CDR3 is TGTGCCAGCAGTCCCAGAAATCAGCCCCAGCATTTT.